This passage covers 18 T cell receptor beta chains from one sample sequenced in a study of Graves' ophthalmopathy and Graves' hyperthyroidism. Investigators amplified TCR beta CDR3 regions from RNA transcripts. HTBI-primed RT-PCR formed the first round, and a multiplex PCR formed the second. A single record per CDR3 protein comes from TCRdb applying MiXCR to the multiplex PCR reads. The table has fewer than 350,000 distinct CDR3 sequences, around a sixth seen once. Sequencing used peripheral blood. These receptors all come from an adult man with Graves' ophthalmopathy.

This clonotype was seen many times. V usage is TRBV6-5 and J usage is TRBJ2-7, with 9 bases aligning to TRBD1. V lost 5 bases, J lost 3 bases, and 11 bases stayed unmatched. The CDR3 totals 16 residues. Per the germline V gene, CDR1 is MNHEY and CDR2 is SVGAGI. The CDR3 DNA reads as TGTGCCAGCAGTATACAGGACAGGGGAGGGAGCTACGAGCAGTACTTC. Its protein product is CASSIQDRGGSYEQYF.

This clonotype was detected ten times or more. The chain links TRBV7-8 to TRBJ1-1; D remains unclear. The V gene lost 1 base and the J gene lost 1 base, with 7 bases spanning the gap. The CDR3 has 14 amino acids. The germline gives CDR1 SGHVS, CDR2 FQNEAQ. The CDR3 DNA follows: TGTGCCAGCAGCTTAGGGAAGCGGAACACTGAAGCTTTCTTT. It is translated as CASSLGKRNTEAFF.

This clonotype was picked up many times. The chain carries TRBV6-2 or TRBV6-3 and TRBJ1-5; D is unclear. CDR1 and CDR2 from the germline V gene are MNHEY and SVGEGT. The CDR3 has 15 residues. The ends were cut back, 4 bases at V and 2 bases at J, with 12 bases in the middle. Written as DNA, the CDR3 is TGTGCCAGCAGTTGGGCCCAACGAGGCAATCAGCCCCAGCATTTT. Its translation is CASSWAQRGNQPQHF.

This clonotype came up many times. J is TRBJ2-2 and V is TRBV6-4; D may be TRBD1 (6 bases). Germline V gene sequence: CDR1 MRHNA, CDR2 SNTAGT. The CDR3 totals 14 residues. V was shortened by 6 bases and J by 2 bases, with 10 bases between the two germline ends. In DNA form, the CDR3 reads TGTGCCAGCAGGCGGACAGTAAACACCGGGGAGCTGTTTTTT. Residues: CASRRTVNTGELFF.

This clonotype was recorded many times. The V gene is TRBV11-1, the J gene TRBJ2-3; D call uncertain. There are 15 residues in the CDR3. Trimming took off 1 base at V and 0 bases at J, with 8 bases between the two ends. Germline V gene data show CDR1 as SGHAT and CDR2 as FQDESV (reference sequence). DNA of the CDR3: TGTGCCAGCAGCTTAGGACCGATTAGCACAGATACGCAGTATTTT. This translates into CASSLGPISTDTQYF.

This clonotype was counted at least ten times. The chain recombines TRBV7-3 with TRBJ2-7, with 12 bases aligning to TRBD2. The CDR3 runs 15 residues. From germline, CDR1 is SGHTA and CDR2 FQGTGA. Trimming removed 4 bases from V and 5 bases from J; junction bases left unmatched: 6. CDR3 in amino acids: CASSSRLAGVHEQYF. CDR3 nucleotides: TGTGCCAGCAGCTCCAGACTAGCGGGAGTACACGAGCAGTACTTC. The full variable domain, with the rest looked up from reference TRBV7-3 and TRBJ2-7, is GAGVSQTPSNKVTEKGKYVELRCDPISGHTALYWYRQSLGQGPEFLIYFQGTGAADDSGLPNDRFFAVRPEGSVSTLKIQRTERGDSAVYLCASSSRLAGVHEQYFGPGTRLTVT.

This clonotype has ten or more counts. The chain links TRBV7-2 to TRBJ2-7; possible D gene TRBD1, 6 bases. The ends were cut back, 5 bases at V and 5 bases at J, with 13 bases in the middle. Germline V gene sequence: CDR1 SGHTA, CDR2 FQGNSA. This CDR3 contains 13 residues. The chain's CDR3 is CASSLGGRNEQYF. The CDR3 nucleotides read TGTGCCAGCAGCCTAGGGGGACGAAACGAGCAGTACTTC.

Regarding this clonotype: A single base separates this from a much larger clone, so it may be a read error. The V and J genes are TRBV6-1 and TRBJ1-2, with TRBD1 matching 7 bases. The CDR3 consists of 13 residues. Germline V gene data show CDR1 as MNHNS and CDR2 as SASEGT. After removal of 6 bases from V and 4 bases from J, the junction contained 5 bases not matched to a gene. The CDR3 DNA reads TGTGCCAGCAGCCAAGGGACAGCCTATGGCTACACCTTC. Translated: CASSQGTAYGYTF.

In its sample, this clonotype was seen many times. The genes are TRBV11-2 and TRBJ2-7; perhaps D is TRBD1 or TRBD2 (7 bases each). This CDR3 has 17 amino acids. Trimming cost V 4 bases and J 2 bases, with 21 bases left between them. In germline, CDR1 is SGHAT, CDR2 FQNNGV. CDR3 residues: CASSSRRGGQGAYEQYF. For the CDR3, the DNA is TGTGCCAGCAGCTCCAGAAGGGGGGGGCAGGGGGCCTACGAGCAGTACTTC.

This clonotype has ten or more counts. The chain recombines TRBV27 with TRBJ1-1; 7 nucleotides align to TRBD1. CDR1 MNHEY and CDR2 SMNVEV come from the germline V gene (reference sequence). V was pared by 10 bases and J by 1 base, with 9 bases of the junction left unmatched. This CDR3 comprises 14 residues. CDR3 in DNA: TGTGCCACCGGGTCCGGGACAGCGAACACTGAAGCTTTCTTT. Translation gives CATGSGTANTEAFF.

The chain couples TRBV15 to TRBJ2-5, with 9 bases matching TRBD2. This CDR3 region has 15 residues. Germline-derived CDR1 and CDR2 are LNHNV and YYDKDF (reference sequence). Trimming cost V 3 bases and J 3 bases; bases outside gene matches: 5. CDR3 DNA sequence: TGTGCCACCAGCAGCCAGGGACTAGCCGAAGAGACCCAGTACTTC. It specifies CATSSQGLAEETQYF.

This chain links TRBV5-6 with TRBJ1-5; D is possibly TRBD1 (5 bases). Germline lookup yields CDR1 SGHDT and CDR2 YYEEEE. The CDR3 runs 14 residues. The V end lost 6 bases, the J end lost 4 bases, and 14 bases lay between the germline ends. CDR3: CASNNWGGNQPQHF. The CDR3 DNA sequence: TGTGCCAGCAACAACTGGGGGGGGAATCAGCCCCAGCATTTT.

This clonotype was seen repeatedly, ten times or more. The gene calls are TRBV20-1 and TRBJ2-7; 7 bases agree with TRBD2. CDR3 length: 14 residues. Germline-derived CDR1 and CDR2 are DFQATT and SNEGSKA (reference sequence). V gave up 5 bases and J gave up 2 bases; unmatched junction bases: 9. CDR3 nucleotides: TGCAGTGCTGAGGGACTACTCCTTACCTACGAGCAGTACTTC. Translated: CSAEGLLLTYEQYF.

This clonotype was recorded at least ten times. The rearrangement joins TRBV25-1 to TRBJ2-1, with D perhaps being TRBD1 or TRBD2 (5 bases each). Trimming took 4 bases from V and 0 from J, leaving 16 bases between them. Germline-derived CDR1 and CDR2 are MGHDK and SYGVNS. The CDR3 runs 17 residues. The DNA of the CDR3 is TGTGCCAGCAGTGGGGATCCGGGACCCGTCTCCTACAATGAGCAGTTCTTC. This sequence encodes CASSGDPGPVSYNEQFF. Based on the CDR3 plus reference TRBV25-1 and TRBJ2-1, the full variable domain is EADIYQTPRYLVIGTGKKITLECSQTMGHDKMYWYQQDPGMELHLIHYSYGVNSTEKGDLSSESTVSRIRTEHFPLTLESARPSHTSQYLCASSGDPGPVSYNEQFFGPGTRLTVL.

This chain links TRBV20-1 with TRBJ1-5; D perhaps matches TRBD1 (5 bases). The CDR3 runs 13 residues. The V gene lost 6 bases and the J gene lost 5 bases, with 14 bases spanning the gap. In germline, CDR1 is DFQATT, CDR2 SNEGSKA (reference sequence). The CDR3 DNA follows: TGCAGTGCCAAACGGGGCTGGGATCAGCCCCAGCATTTT. Its translation is CSAKRGWDQPQHF.

Many counts were recorded for this clonotype. Likely a read error: the CDR3 ends without its conserved phenylalanine or tryptophan. The DNA is left out, because the CDR3 cannot be placed on it with certainty; the CDR3 is given as TCRdb lists it. The chain joins TRBV12-3 or TRBV12-4 to TRBJ2-5; the listed D gene, TRBD1, was not tested against the DNA. The CDR3 extends over 14 residues, inclusive of both ends. The CDR3 loop reads CASSFTGTGPGEFV.

This chain links TRBV7-8 with TRBJ2-6, with D perhaps TRBD1 (6 bases). Germline-derived CDR1 and CDR2 are SGHVS and FQNEAQ. Trimming shortened V by 1 base and J by 2 bases, and 12 bases separated the two germline ends. The CDR3 sequence is 17 residues long. CDR3 region: CASSLVGQHPGANVLTF. CDR3 coding DNA: TGTGCCAGCAGCTTAGTCGGACAGCACCCTGGGGCCAACGTCCTGACTTTC.

About this clonotype: This sequence may be a read error, since a much larger clone differs from it by one base. The rearrangement links TRBV4-2 to TRBJ1-3; D uncertain. The CDR3 is made up of 16 amino acids. CDR1 is LGHNA, CDR2 YNFKEQ, per germline. This chain's CDR3 is CASSQVAARSGSTIYF. The DNA for the CDR3 is TGTGCCAGCAGCCAAGTGGCAGCTCGCTCTGGAAGCACCATATATTTT.